This is a list of T cell receptor beta chains from one sample in a study of T-cell memory formation after mild COVID-19. TCRdb reanalysed the 5' RACE reads using MiXCR and keeps one entry per CDR3 protein. The sample lists about 560,000 distinct CDR3 sequences, approximately 21% occurring once. The sample comprised PBMCs or a T cell subset sorted from them (not recorded which). Receptors were obtained from an adult woman who had mild COVID-19 (a few samples of this study predate the infection). Cell type and time point are not known. CDR3s include the opening cysteine and the closing phenylalanine or tryptophan. D genes are given only for firm matches. The size entry is marked missing in some rows and otherwise reads once, few, many or a size class.

CDR3nt	CDR3aa	v_gene	j_gene	abundance	d_gene
TGTGCCAGCAGCCCAATTCTGCAACCGGGACTAGCGGGAGTCCGGTACCTTGAGCAGTTCTTC	CASSPILQPGLAGVRYLEQFF	TRBV3-1	TRBJ2-1	.	TRBD2
TGTGCCAGCAGTTTAGGAGGGGTGGGGAAGACCCAGTACTTC	CASSLGGVGKTQYF	TRBV12-3/TRBV12-4	TRBJ2-5	few	.
TGCGCCAGCAGCTTGGAGGCAGAGATAGGCAATGAGCAGTTCTTC	CASSLEAEIGNEQFF	TRBV5-1	TRBJ2-1	once	.
TGTGCCAGCAGTGGGCAGGTAGCGGGGGGGCCGATCTACAATGAGCAGTTCTTC	CASSGQVAGGPIYNEQFF	TRBV2	TRBJ2-1	few	TRBD2
TGTGCCAGCACCCACAGGACTACTGTAGCCAAAAACATTCAGTACTTC	CASTHRTTVAKNIQYF	TRBV6-2/TRBV6-3	TRBJ2-4	.	.
TGCGCCAGCAGCCCTCGGGACAGGGTATACTCTGGCTACACCTTC	CASSPRDRVYSGYTF	TRBV5-1	TRBJ1-2	.	TRBD1
TGTGCCAGCAGTGAAGGGGGCCGCGGGGAGCTGTTTTTT	CASSEGGRGELFF	TRBV25-1	TRBJ2-2	.	.
TGCGCCAGCAGCTTGGATGCAGTCCCCTCCGGCGAGCAGTACTTC	CASSLDAVPSGEQYF	TRBV5-1	TRBJ2-7	.	.
TGCAGCGTTGAAGCTGGGGGCCTACAAGAGACCCAGTACTTC	CSVEAGGLQETQYF	TRBV29-1	TRBJ2-5	few	.
TGTGCCAGCAGCACAACTAGCGGGGCCTACGAGCAGTACTTC	CASSTTSGAYEQYF	TRBV7-6	TRBJ2-7	few	TRBD2
TGTGCCAGCAGCCGATCAGGGGGAGACTATGGCTACACCTTC	CASSRSGGDYGYTF	TRBV7-3	TRBJ1-2	.	TRBD1
TGTGCCAGCAGCGTGGGGACCCTCAGACCTAATGAGCAGTTCTTC	CASSVGTLRPNEQFF	TRBV9	TRBJ2-1	many	.
TGTGCCAGCAGTTTCCAGGGGCGAGGTGAGACCCAGTACTTC	CASSFQGRGETQYF	TRBV12-3/TRBV12-4	TRBJ2-5	few	.
TGTGCCAGCAGCTGGCGACAGAGCACCTACGAGCAGTACTTC	CASSWRQSTYEQYF	TRBV7-2	TRBJ2-7	few	.
TGCGCCAGCAGCCCCGGACAGGACACAGATACGCAGTATTTT	CASSPGQDTDTQYF	TRBV5-1	TRBJ2-3	few	TRBD1
TGCGCCAGCAGCCAAGATCCCCGGGTGGAGAATGAGCAGTTCTTC	CASSQDPRVENEQFF	TRBV4-3	TRBJ2-1	few	.
TGTGCCAGCAGCTCGGACCTTAGCGGGAGTCCCTACGAGCAGTACTTC	CASSSDLSGSPYEQYF	TRBV7-9	TRBJ2-7	.	TRBD2
TGTGCCAGCAGCCTTAGGGGGGCGAGGAACACCGGGGAGCTGTTTTTT	CASSLRGARNTGELFF	TRBV3-1	TRBJ2-2	.	.
TGCGCCAGCAGCCAAGATCATTTAAGGACAGGGGCCAACGTCCTGACTTTC	CASSQDHLRTGANVLTF	TRBV4-3	TRBJ2-6	many	.
TGCGCCAGCAGCCAAGTTACTGCGAACACCGGGGAGCTGTTTTTT	CASSQVTANTGELFF	TRBV4-1	TRBJ2-2	many	.